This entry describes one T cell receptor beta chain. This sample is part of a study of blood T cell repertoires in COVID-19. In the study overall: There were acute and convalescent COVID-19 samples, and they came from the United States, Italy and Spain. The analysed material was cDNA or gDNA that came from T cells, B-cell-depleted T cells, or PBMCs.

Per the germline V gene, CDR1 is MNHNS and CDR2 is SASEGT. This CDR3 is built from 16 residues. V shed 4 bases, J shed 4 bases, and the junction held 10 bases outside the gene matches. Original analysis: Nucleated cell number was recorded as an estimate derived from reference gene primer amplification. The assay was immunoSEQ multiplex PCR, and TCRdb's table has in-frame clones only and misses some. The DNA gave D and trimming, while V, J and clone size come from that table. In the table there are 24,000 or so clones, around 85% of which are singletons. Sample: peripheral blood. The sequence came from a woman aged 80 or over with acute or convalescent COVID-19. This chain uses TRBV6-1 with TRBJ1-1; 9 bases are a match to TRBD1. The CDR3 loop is CASSASAGTGSTEAFF. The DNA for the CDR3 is TGTGCCAGCAGTGCCAGTGCCGGGACAGGGAGCACTGAAGCTTTCTTT.